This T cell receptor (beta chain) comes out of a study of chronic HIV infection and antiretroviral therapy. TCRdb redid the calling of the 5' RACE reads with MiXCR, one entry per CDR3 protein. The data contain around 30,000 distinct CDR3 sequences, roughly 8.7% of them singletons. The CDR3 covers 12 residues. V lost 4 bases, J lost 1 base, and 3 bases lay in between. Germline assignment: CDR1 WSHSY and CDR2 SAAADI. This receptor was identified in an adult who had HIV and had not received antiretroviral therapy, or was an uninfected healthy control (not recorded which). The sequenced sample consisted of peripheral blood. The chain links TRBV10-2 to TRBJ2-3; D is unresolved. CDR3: CASSVGTDTQYF. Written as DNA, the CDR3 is TGCGCCAGCAGTGTCGGCACAGATACGCAGTATTTT.